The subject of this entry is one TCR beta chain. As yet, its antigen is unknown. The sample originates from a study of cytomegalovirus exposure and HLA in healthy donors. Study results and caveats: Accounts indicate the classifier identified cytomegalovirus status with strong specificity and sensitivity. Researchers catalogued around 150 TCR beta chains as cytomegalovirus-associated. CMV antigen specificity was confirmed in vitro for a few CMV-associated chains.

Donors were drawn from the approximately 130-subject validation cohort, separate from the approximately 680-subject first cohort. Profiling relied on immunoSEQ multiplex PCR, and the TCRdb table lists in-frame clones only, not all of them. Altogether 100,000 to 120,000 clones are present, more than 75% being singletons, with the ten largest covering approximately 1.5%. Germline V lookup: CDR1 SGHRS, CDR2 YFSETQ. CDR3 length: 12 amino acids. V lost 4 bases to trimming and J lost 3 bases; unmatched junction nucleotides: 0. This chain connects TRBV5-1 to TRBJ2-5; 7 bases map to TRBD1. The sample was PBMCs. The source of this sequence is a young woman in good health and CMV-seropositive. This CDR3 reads CASSQGEETQYF. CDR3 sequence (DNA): TGCGCCAGCAGCCAGGGGGAAGAGACCCAGTACTTC.